These 25 T cell receptor beta chains were sequenced from one sample in a study of blood T cell repertoires in COVID-19. Sequenced by immunoSEQ multiplex PCR; TCRdb stores in-frame clones only, minus some. The sample lists roughly 180,000 clones; about 90% were seen once. The sequenced sample was PBMCs or T cells enriched from blood (not recorded which). Source of these receptors: a young woman who had recovered from COVID-19.

This chain joins TRBV9 and TRBJ2-1; 7 nucleotides align to TRBD2. The V segment lost 0 bases and the J segment 3 bases; nucleotides outside the gene matches: 6. The CDR3 runs to 16 residues. Per the germline V gene, CDR1 is SGDLS and CDR2 is YYNGEE. In DNA, the CDR3 is TGTGCCAGCAGCGTAGACGGCGGGGGTAGCTACAATGAGCAGTTCTTC. Encoded protein: CASSVDGGGSYNEQFF.

CDR3 DNA: TGTGCCAGCTCACCGGGACAGGACTTCACAGATACGCAGTATTTT. Its translation: CASSPGQDFTDTQYF. This chain links TRBV18 with TRBJ2-3; 8 positions match TRBD1. The CDR3 covers 15 residues. Trimming at V came to 3 bases and at J to 2 bases, leaving 4 bases not matched to a gene. The germline V gene has CDR1 KGHSH and CDR2 LQKENI.

The chain is built from TRBV18 and TRBJ2-1; 10 positions match TRBD1. CDR3 length: 14 residues. Per the germline V gene, CDR1 is KGHSH and CDR2 is LQKENI. With V trimmed by 7 bases and J by 7 bases, 7 bases remained unmatched. The CDR3, as DNA: TGTGCCAGCTTCCCGGGACAGGGGAAGAATGAGCAGTTCTTC. Its translation: CASFPGQGKNEQFF.

J is TRBJ1-1 and V is TRBV30; 8 bases are a match to TRBD1. V dropped 1 base and J dropped 5; count of bases not matched to a gene: 3. The germline V gene has CDR1 GTSNPN and CDR2 SVGIG (reference sequence). CDR3 length equals 13 residues. Written as DNA, the CDR3 is TGTGCCTGGAGTGGTACAGGGGGGACTGAAGCTTTCTTT. It codes for CAWSGTGGTEAFF.

The gene calls are TRBV4-3 and TRBJ2-1; 11 bases are shared with TRBD1. CDR1 and CDR2 from the germline V gene are LGHNA and YSLEER. With V trimmed by 1 base and J by 4 bases, 6 bases remained unmatched. CDR3 length equals 17 residues. CDR3 coding DNA: TGCGCCAGCAGCCAAGCGGGGACAGGGGGATCTTACAATGAGCAGTTCTTC. Translating gives CASSQAGTGGSYNEQFF.

The chain employs TRBV3-1 (or the pseudogene TRBV3-2) and TRBJ2-7; tentative D call: TRBD1 (6 bases). This CDR3 spans 15 amino acids. Germline CDR1 LGHDT, CDR2 YNNKEL (reference sequence). Trimming took 5 bases from V and 2 from J, leaving 16 bases between them. The CDR3 region is CASSYLGTLPYEQYF. In DNA, the CDR3 is TGTGCCAGCAGCTATCTCGGGACACTTCCCTACGAGCAGTACTTC.

The rearrangement links TRBV5-6 to TRBJ1-4; D gene ambiguous. Trimming took off 0 bases at V and 8 bases at J, with 14 bases between the two ends. There are 15 residues in the CDR3. CDR1 is SGHDT, CDR2 YYEEEE, per germline. The chain's CDR3 is CASSLATATQEKLFF. CDR3 sequence (DNA): TGTGCCAGCAGCTTGGCAACGGCGACTCAGGAAAAACTGTTTTTT.

The chain is built from TRBV4-3 and TRBJ2-5; 8 bases match TRBD1. The J segment lost 2 bases and the V segment lost 5 bases, leaving 4 bases of the junction unmatched. The germline V gene encodes CDR1 LGHNA and CDR2 YSLEER. The CDR3 runs to 14 residues. The chain's CDR3 is CASSKTGEQETQYF. The CDR3 coding sequence is TGCGCCAGCAGCAAGACAGGGGAGCAAGAGACCCAGTACTTC.

The chain uses TRBV7-2 and TRBJ2-1; 13 bases are shared with TRBD2. V lost 3 bases to trimming and J lost 7 bases; unmatched junction nucleotides: 6. Germline V CDR1 and CDR2: SGHTA, FQGNSA. The length of the CDR3 is 16 residues. The CDR3 reads CASSLGRTSGGNEQFF. The CDR3 nucleotides are TGTGCCAGCAGCTTGGGTCGGACTAGCGGGGGAAATGAGCAGTTCTTC.

This clone was seen just once. This chain connects TRBV10-3 to TRBJ2-1, with D possibly TRBD1 on 6 matching bases. Germline V gives CDR1 ENHRY, CDR2 SYGVKD. This CDR3 contains 14 residues. Deletions cut 6 bases from V and 5 bases from J, with 14 bases between. CDR3 loop: CAIRDGQTDNEQFF. CDR3 nucleotides: TGTGCCATCAGGGACGGACAGACAGACAATGAGCAGTTCTTC.

The V and J genes are TRBV9 and TRBJ2-1, with 7 positions matching TRBD1. This CDR3 comprises 17 residues. V gave up 4 bases and J gave up 0 bases; unmatched junction bases: 10. Germline loops: CDR1 SGDLS, CDR2 YYNGEE. The CDR3 region is CASSPHSRQGSYNEQFF. In DNA, the CDR3 is TGTGCCAGCAGCCCCCATTCCCGACAGGGCTCCTACAATGAGCAGTTCTTC.

This chain connects TRBV10-3 to TRBJ1-5, with TRBD1 matching over 11 bases. Germline trimming cut 8 bases from V and 6 bases from J; bases unmatched to any gene: 3. Per germline, CDR1 ENHRY and CDR2 SYGVKD. CDR3 length: 13 amino acids. This CDR3 reads CAIGTGGSQPQHF. CDR3 nucleotide sequence: TGTGCCATCGGGACAGGGGGAAGTCAGCCCCAGCATTTT.

Of note for this clone: This same CDR3 is encoded by further DNA sequences in the sample. The gene calls are TRBV9 and TRBJ1-2; no clear D gene. The V gene lost 1 base and the J gene lost 5 bases, with 6 bases spanning the gap. Germline V CDR1 and CDR2: SGDLS, YYNGEE. The CDR3 has 12 amino acids. CDR3 amino acids: CASSVTGYGYTF. CDR3 bases: TGTGCCAGCAGCGTAACGGGGTATGGCTACACCTTC.

This clone was found once. V gene TRBV15 combines with J gene TRBJ2-3, with 13 bases lining up with TRBD2. Losses at the gene ends were 2 bases for V and 5 bases for J; bases not matched to a gene: 4. Germline lookup yields CDR1 LNHNV and CDR2 YYDKDF (reference sequence). This CDR3 has 16 amino acids. CDR3 amino acids: CATSRTSGGGLDTQYF. In nucleotides, the CDR3 is TGTGCCACCAGCAGAACTAGCGGGGGGGGCTTAGATACGCAGTATTTT.

The rearrangement uses TRBV12-5 and TRBJ1-6, with 9 bases identical to TRBD1. CDR3 length: 14 amino acids. Germline V lookup: CDR1 LGHNT, CDR2 FRNRAP. The V gene end was trimmed by 6 bases and the J gene end by 9 bases; junction bases not matched to a gene: 6. This chain's CDR3 is CASGDRGGTSPLHF. Here the CDR3 DNA reads TGTGCTAGTGGGGACAGGGGTGGAACTTCACCCCTCCACTTT. The variable domain in full, with the rest retrieved from reference TRBV12-5 and TRBJ1-6, is DARVTQTPRHKVTEMGQEVTMRCQPILGHNTVFWYRQTMMQGLELLAYFRNRAPLDDSGMPKDRFSAEMPDATLATLKIQPSEPRDSAVYFCASGDRGGTSPLHFGNGTRLTVT.

The CDR3 loop reads CASSYPTRPSSGRAYEQYF. In DNA form, the CDR3 reads TGTGCCAGCAGTTACCCAACCCGCCCGTCTAGCGGGAGGGCGTACGAGCAGTACTTC. The rearrangement links TRBV6-2 or TRBV6-3 to TRBJ2-7; 12 bases match TRBD2. The CDR3 sequence is 19 residues long. Germline-derived CDR1 and CDR2 are MNHEY and SVGEGT. J gave up 4 bases and V 2 bases, and 15 bases lay outside the gene matches.

V and J are TRBV7-9 and TRBJ1-2; no clear D. Deletions cut 1 base from V and 4 bases from J, with 7 bases between. The length of the CDR3 is 13 residues. Germline CDR1 reads SEHNR; CDR2 reads FQNEAQ (reference sequence). Written as DNA, the CDR3 is TGTGCCAGCAGCTTAGGCGGAGTCTATGGCTACACCTTC. Translation gives CASSLGGVYGYTF.

This chain links TRBV27 with TRBJ1-1, with no clear D. Germline CDR1 MNHEY, CDR2 SMNVEV (reference sequence). V was pared by 5 bases and J by 8 bases, with 15 bases between. This CDR3 region has 13 residues. The CDR3, as DNA: TGTGCCAGCAGTAAAGAGACACCCTCGGAAGCTTTCTTT. It codes for CASSKETPSEAFF.

The chain employs TRBV28 and TRBJ1-2; D possibly corresponds to TRBD1 (6 bases). Per the germline V gene, CDR1 is MDHEN and CDR2 is SYDVKM. Deletions cut 3 bases from V and 4 bases from J, with 6 bases between. The CDR3 totals 12 residues. The CDR3 nucleotides are TGTGCCAGCAGTTTGACAGGCTATGGCTACACCTTC. Its translation is CASSLTGYGYTF.

The chain joins TRBV6-4 to TRBJ1-1; TRBD1 is a possible D gene (6 bases). This CDR3 comprises 15 residues. The germline CDR1 and CDR2 sequences are MRHNA and SNTAGT. Trimming took off 4 bases at V and 1 base at J, with 13 bases between the two ends. In nucleotides, the CDR3 is TGTGCCAGCAGTGGGGACATTCGGGCGAACACTGAAGCTTTCTTT. Protein: CASSGDIRANTEAFF.

The V gene is TRBV11-3, the J gene TRBJ2-6; 9 bases line up with TRBD2. The CDR3 runs 19 residues. Losses at the gene ends were 11 bases for V and 0 bases for J; bases not matched to a gene: 17. Looked up from germline, CDR1 is SGHNT and CDR2 is YENEEA. This CDR3 is CARRGGAGSGDSGANVLTF. As DNA, the CDR3 is TGTGCCCGCCGCGGGGGGGCGGGCAGTGGTGACTCTGGGGCCAACGTCCTGACTTTC.

V gene TRBV18 combines with J gene TRBJ2-5, with 8 bases fitting TRBD2. Trimming cost V 3 bases and J 2 bases; bases outside gene matches: 5. This CDR3 is 15 amino acids long. CDR1 is KGHSH, CDR2 LQKENI, per germline. In nucleotides, the CDR3 is TGTGCCAGCTCACCTAGCGGGGCCCAACAAGAGACCCAGTACTTC. This codes for CASSPSGAQQETQYF.

The chain recombines TRBV28 with TRBJ1-5; D call uncertain. Trimming stripped 7 bases from V and 5 bases from J, with 9 bases between. The germline gives CDR1 MDHEN, CDR2 SYDVKM. The CDR3 length is 12 residues. This chain's CDR3 is CASISGYQPQHF. The CDR3 region has the DNA TGTGCCAGCATTTCGGGGTATCAGCCCCAGCATTTT.

The chain combines TRBV11-2 with TRBJ1-1; weak D call: TRBD1 (6 bases). V was trimmed by 5 bases and J by 1 base, leaving 20 bases between them. The CDR3 has 17 residues. Germline V gives CDR1 SGHAT, CDR2 FQNNGV. CDR3 DNA sequence: TGTGCCAGCAGCAACTATGAGGGGGTGGTAGGGAACACTGAAGCTTTCTTT. Amino acid sequence: CASSNYEGVVGNTEAFF.

The chain couples TRBV18 to TRBJ2-1; possibly TRBD1 for D (6 bases). The CDR3 is made up of 12 amino acids. CDR1 KGHSH and CDR2 LQKENI come from the germline V gene. Deletions cut 4 bases from V and 10 bases from J, with 11 bases between. The CDR3 sequence: CASSLQGQEQFF. CDR3 DNA: TGTGCCAGCTCACTACAGGGTCAAGAGCAGTTCTTC. Combining the CDR3 with reference TRBV18 and TRBJ2-1 gives the whole variable domain NAGVMQNPRHLVRRRGQEARLRCSPMKGHSHVYWYRQLPEEGLKFMVYLQKENIIDESGMPKERFSAEFPKEGPSILRIQQVVRGDSAAYFCASSLQGQEQFFGPGTRLTVL.